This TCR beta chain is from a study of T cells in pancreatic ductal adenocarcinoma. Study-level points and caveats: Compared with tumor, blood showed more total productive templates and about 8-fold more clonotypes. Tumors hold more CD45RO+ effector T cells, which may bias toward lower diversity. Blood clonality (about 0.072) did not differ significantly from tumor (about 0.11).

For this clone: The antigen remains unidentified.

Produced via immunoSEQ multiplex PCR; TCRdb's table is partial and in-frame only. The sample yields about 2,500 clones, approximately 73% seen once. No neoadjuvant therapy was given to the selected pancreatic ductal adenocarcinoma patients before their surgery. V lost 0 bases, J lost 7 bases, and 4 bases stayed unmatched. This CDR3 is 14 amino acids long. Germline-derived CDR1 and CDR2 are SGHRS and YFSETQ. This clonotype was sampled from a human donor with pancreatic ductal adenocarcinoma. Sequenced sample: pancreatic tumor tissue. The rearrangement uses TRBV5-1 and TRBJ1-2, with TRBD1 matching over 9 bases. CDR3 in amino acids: CASSLDRGHAGYTF. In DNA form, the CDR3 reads TGCGCCAGCAGCTTGGACAGGGGGCACGCTGGCTACACCTTC.